The 18 T cell receptor beta chains below were found in one sample sequenced in a study of blood T cells in healthy people across ages. PCR was performed a second time for 7 to 11 cycles using a sample-barcoded 5' primer and a J-beta primer mix. TCRdb reprocessed the 5' RACE reads with MiXCR, giving one entry per CDR3 protein. The sample includes 1.5 million to 2 million distinct CDR3 sequences, roughly two fifths of them seen just once. Sequencing was performed on blood. The receptors stem from a human donor in good health.

This clonotype came up a few times. The chain employs TRBV6-1 and TRBJ2-7; D is ambiguous. CDR3 size: 10 residues. The germline V gene has CDR1 MNHNS and CDR2 SASEGT. Trimming left V 4 bases short and J 5 bases short, with 3 bases between. The CDR3 DNA reads as TGTGCCAGCAGTGTTCACGAGCAGTACTTC. Its translation: CASSVHEQYF.

This clonotype was counted between two and nine times. The chain employs TRBV12-3 or TRBV12-4 and TRBJ2-7, with TRBD1 matching 8 bases. Trimming removed 1 base from V and 6 bases from J; junction bases left unmatched: 8. CDR3 length: 15 amino acids. The chain's CDR3 is CASSLGQGIVVEQYF. CDR3 sequence (DNA): TGTGCCAGCAGTTTAGGACAGGGGATTGTAGTCGAGCAGTACTTC.

The chain couples TRBV28 to TRBJ1-5; a weak D match, TRBD1 (5 bases). The CDR3 loop spans 15 amino acids. CDR1 and CDR2 from the germline V gene are MDHEN and SYDVKM. V was cut by 4 bases and J by 3 bases, with 13 bases left in between. The CDR3 here is CASSSRDLPNQPQHF. CDR3 coding DNA: TGTGCCAGCAGTTCAAGGGACCTACCCAATCAGCCCCAGCATTTT.

The V gene is TRBV6-5, the J gene TRBJ2-1; TRBD2 aligns across 8 bases. The trim removed 7 bases at V and 4 bases at J, leaving 6 bases unmatched. Germline CDR1 is MNHEY and CDR2 is SVGAGI. The CDR3 spans 14 residues. The DNA for the CDR3 is TGTGCCAGCAAAGAGAAGCGGGGGTACAATGAGCAGTTCTTC. Translation gives CASKEKRGYNEQFF.

The rearrangement joins TRBV6-5 to TRBJ2-7, with TRBD1 as a possible D gene (6 bases). Trimming pared 6 bases from V and 0 bases from J, leaving 18 bases between. Germline-derived CDR1 and CDR2 are MNHEY and SVGAGI. This CDR3 is built from 16 residues. In nucleotides, the CDR3 is TGTGCCAGCAGCCCGTCCACAGGGCCGAGCTCCTACGAGCAGTACTTC. Protein product: CASSPSTGPSSYEQYF.

Points on this clonotype: At one end, the junction sequence differs from germline, possibly due to a read error. The chain is built from TRBV4-3 and TRBJ1-2, with unresolved D. Looked up from germline, CDR1 is LGHNA and CDR2 is YSLEER. This CDR3 has 14 amino acids. For the CDR3, the DNA is TGCGCCAGCGGCCAAGTGGCCTCCGAGTATGGCTACACCTTC. Translating gives CASGQVASEYGYTF.

The chain links TRBV7-9 to TRBJ2-7, with D possibly TRBD2 on 6 matching bases. The CDR3 has 12 residues. Trimming cost V 5 bases and J 9 bases, with 14 bases left between them. Looked up from germline, CDR1 is SEHNR and CDR2 is FQNEAQ (reference sequence). The CDR3 loop is CASSLDRGRQYF. CDR3 bases: TGTGCCAGCAGCCTAGACCGGGGGAGGCAGTACTTC.

This clonotype occurred a few times. The chain combines TRBV20-1 with TRBJ2-5; D remains unclear. Germline V CDR1 and CDR2: DFQATT, SNEGSKA (reference sequence). The CDR3 spans 14 residues. Trimming took off 0 bases at V and 3 bases at J, with 11 bases between the two ends. The CDR3 loop is CSAREVGPEETQYF. The CDR3 DNA reads TGCAGTGCTAGAGAGGTCGGGCCCGAAGAGACCCAGTACTTC.

The chain couples TRBV29-1 to TRBJ2-1; 11 bases are a match to TRBD1. Germline assignment: CDR1 SQVTM and CDR2 ANQGSEA. J gave up 7 bases and V 7 bases, and 9 bases lay outside the gene matches. The CDR3 loop spans 14 amino acids. CDR3 sequence (DNA): TGCAGCGGGGAGGGACAGGGGGTTGGTAATGAGCAGTTCTTC. This encodes CSGEGQGVGNEQFF.

This clonotype came up once. CDR3 DNA: TGTGCCAGCAGCAAACCCCGGGACAGGGAAGCCCATGAGCAGTTCTTC. Its protein product is CASSKPRDREAHEQFF. This chain connects TRBV28 to TRBJ2-1, with TRBD1 matching 9 bases. Germline V gene sequence: CDR1 MDHEN, CDR2 SYDVKM. The CDR3 is 16 residues long. The junction had 14 bases not matched to a gene; V was cut back by 6 bases and J by 8 bases.

The chain recombines TRBV12-3 or TRBV12-4 with TRBJ1-2; TRBD1 aligns across 7 bases. V lost 8 bases, J lost 3 bases, and 3 bases stayed unmatched. The CDR3 is made up of 12 amino acids. The CDR3 sequence: CASAGTDYGYTF. The DNA of the CDR3 is TGTGCCAGCGCCGGGACAGACTATGGCTACACCTTC.

This clonotype has a handful of counts. This chain joins TRBV12-3 or TRBV12-4 and TRBJ2-7; D perhaps matches TRBD2 (7 bases). The CDR3 loop spans 13 amino acids. With 7 bases removed from V and 5 bases from J, the gap between germline ends came to 15 bases. The CDR3 nucleotides read TGTGCCAGCACTTTTAGGGGGGGACACGAGCAGTACTTC. Translated, it gives CASTFRGGHEQYF.

The chain joins TRBV6-5 to TRBJ1-2; no clear D. This CDR3 region has 15 residues. V lost 2 bases and J lost 4, with 14 bases in between. The V gene's germline CDR1 is MNHEY and CDR2 SVGAGI. This chain's CDR3 is CASSYHNKLGYGYTF. The CDR3 DNA reads TGTGCCAGCAGTTACCATAATAAACTGGGCTATGGCTACACCTTC.

This clonotype was counted a few times. V and J are TRBV29-1 and TRBJ2-7; 10 bases align to TRBD1. V gave up 6 bases and J gave up 2 bases; unmatched junction bases: 7. The CDR3 extends over 14 amino acids. The germline gives CDR1 SQVTM, CDR2 ANQGSEA. CDR3 DNA: TGCAGCGTAACCGGGACAGGGGTTCCCTACGAGCAGTACTTC. Residues: CSVTGTGVPYEQYF.

In this sample, this clonotype turned up a few times. The rearrangement joins TRBV7-2 to TRBJ1-1; D remains ambiguous. Looked up from germline, CDR1 is SGHTA and CDR2 is FQGNSA. Trimming took 7 bases from V and 3 from J, leaving 18 bases between them. The CDR3 loop spans 15 amino acids. The CDR3: CASIPLPGSHTEAFF. For the CDR3, the DNA is TGTGCCAGCATCCCCCTCCCGGGCAGCCACACTGAAGCTTTCTTT.

This clonotype was counted at least ten times. The CDR3 DNA is TGTGCCAGCAGCCACGGGACAGGCAATGAGCAGTTCTTC. This translates into CASSHGTGNEQFF. The J gene is TRBJ2-1, the V gene TRBV7-3; 8 bases line up with TRBD1. CDR3 length equals 13 residues. CDR1 and CDR2 from the germline V gene are SGHTA and FQGTGA. J lost 6 bases, V lost 5 bases, and 3 bases had no gene match.

The rearrangement joins TRBV6-5 to TRBJ2-5, with a weak D call TRBD2 (6 bases). Trimming cost V 0 bases and J 4 bases, with 12 bases left between them. Germline assignment: CDR1 MNHEY and CDR2 SVGAGI. The CDR3 sequence is 15 residues long. The CDR3 DNA follows: TGTGCCAGCAGTTACTCAGGTGGACTAAGAGAGACCCAGTACTTC. It codes for CASSYSGGLRETQYF.

V and J are TRBV7-8 and TRBJ2-1, with 8 bases lining up with TRBD2. In germline, CDR1 is SGHVS, CDR2 FQNEAQ. The CDR3 length is 16 residues. Trimming cost V 4 bases and J 6 bases; bases outside gene matches: 11. This chain's CDR3 is CASSSGHVRGVNEQFF. CDR3 nucleotide sequence: TGTGCCAGCAGCTCAGGTCATGTGCGGGGGGTCAATGAGCAGTTCTTC.